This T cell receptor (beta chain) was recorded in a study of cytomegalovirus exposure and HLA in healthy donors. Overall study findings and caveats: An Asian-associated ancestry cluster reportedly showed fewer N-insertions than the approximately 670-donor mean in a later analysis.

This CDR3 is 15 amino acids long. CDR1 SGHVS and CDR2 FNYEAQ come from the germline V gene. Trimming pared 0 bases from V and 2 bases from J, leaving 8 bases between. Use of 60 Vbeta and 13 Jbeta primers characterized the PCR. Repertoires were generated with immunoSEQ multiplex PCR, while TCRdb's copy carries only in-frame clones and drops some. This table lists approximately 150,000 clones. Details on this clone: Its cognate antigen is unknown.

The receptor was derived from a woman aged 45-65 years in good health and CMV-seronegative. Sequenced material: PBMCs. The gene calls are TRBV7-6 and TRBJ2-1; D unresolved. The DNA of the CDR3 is TGTGCCAGCAGCTTAGCCGAACACCCCTACAATGAGCAGTTCTTC. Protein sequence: CASSLAEHPYNEQFF.